These 27 T cell receptor beta chains were all obtained from the same sample, sequenced in a study of Tregs in tolerant kidney transplant recipients. TCRdb's copy holds only in-frame clones and misses some; the assay was immunoSEQ multiplex PCR. This table has around 98,000 clones, roughly 93% appearing once. The material was CD4+ T cells from blood, obtained before the transplant. These receptors originate from a human donor who received a combined kidney and bone marrow transplant.

The chain is built from TRBV4-3 and TRBJ1-4; D not certain. The V gene lost 0 bases and the J gene lost 8 bases, with 7 bases spanning the gap. The CDR3 covers 13 residues. Germline assignment: CDR1 LGHNA and CDR2 YSLEER. The CDR3, as DNA: TGCGCCAGCAGCCAAGATCGGAGGGAAAAACTGTTTTTT. It specifies CASSQDRREKLFF.

CDR3 DNA: TGTGCCAGCAGCTTAGCGATGAAAAGGGACATGGGCTACACCTTC. Translated: CASSLAMKRDMGYTF. The chain joins TRBV7-2 to TRBJ1-2; tentatively, D is TRBD1 (6 bases). The CDR3 consists of 15 residues. Germline V CDR1 and CDR2: SGHTA, FQGNSA. V shed 0 bases and J shed 8 bases, with 16 bases lying between them.

The sample holds a few counts of this clone. The gene calls are TRBV5-6 and TRBJ1-4, with a weak D call TRBD1 (6 bases). The CDR3 loop spans 16 amino acids. Looked up from germline, CDR1 is SGHDT and CDR2 is YYEEEE. V gave up 3 bases and J gave up 3 bases, with 15 bases separating them. The DNA for the CDR3 is TGTGCCAGCAGCTCAGCCGGTTACAGGGCTAATGAAAAACTGTTTTTT. Residues: CASSSAGYRANEKLFF.

The rearrangement uses TRBV7-6 and TRBJ2-7, with 7 bases aligning to TRBD2. The CDR3 runs 14 residues. The V gene's germline CDR1 is SGHVS and CDR2 FNYEAQ. V trimming: 6 bases; J trimming: 6 bases; junction bases outside the gene matches: 11. The CDR3 sequence is CASRLGAASGEQYF. DNA for the CDR3: TGTGCCAGCAGGCTGGGAGCTGCTAGCGGCGAGCAGTACTTC.

J is TRBJ1-4 and V is TRBV14, with no clear D. V lost 4 bases, J lost 2 bases, and 11 bases lay in between. The CDR3 has 15 residues. Germline V CDR1 and CDR2: SGHDN, FVKESK. The CDR3 bases are TGTGCCAGCAGCCCTCGGGTTGGGACTAATGAAAAACTGTTTTTT. Protein product: CASSPRVGTNEKLFF.

CDR3 region: CASSLRTGGSAEAFF. The CDR3 DNA follows: TGTGCCAGCAGCTTAAGGACCGGGGGGAGTGCTGAAGCTTTCTTT. This sequence joins TRBV7-2 and TRBJ1-1; weak D call: TRBD1 (5 bases). CDR3 length equals 15 residues. V was shortened by 2 bases and J by 6 bases, with 16 bases between the two germline ends. CDR1 and CDR2 from the germline V gene are SGHTA and FQGNSA.

This clone appeared a single time. This rearrangement joins TRBV7-2 to TRBJ2-5; 12 nucleotides agree with TRBD2. Germline V gene lookup returns CDR1 SGHTA and CDR2 FQGNSA. The CDR3 is 16 residues long. V was clipped by 4 bases and J by 1 base; unmatched bases: 4. CDR3: CASSSRTSGAQETQYF. In DNA form, the CDR3 reads TGTGCCAGCAGCTCACGGACTAGCGGGGCCCAAGAGACCCAGTACTTC.

The chain recombines TRBV12-5 with TRBJ2-2; D is undetermined. V dropped 0 bases and J dropped 0 bases, with 8 bases sitting between them. The CDR3 is 16 amino acids. Germline V CDR1 and CDR2: LGHNT, FRNRAP. This chain's CDR3 is CASGLVIFSNTGELFF. CDR3 coding DNA: TGTGCTAGTGGTTTGGTAATCTTCTCGAACACCGGGGAGCTGTTTTTT.

The chain joins TRBV7-3 to TRBJ2-1, with 9 positions matching TRBD1. Germline trimming cut 5 bases from V and 0 bases from J; bases unmatched to any gene: 17. The V gene's germline CDR1 is SGHTA and CDR2 FQGTGA. This CDR3 has 20 residues. This chain's CDR3 is CASSLIPGTGIGSSYNEQFF. The CDR3 nucleotides are TGTGCCAGCAGCCTCATTCCCGGGACAGGGATAGGGAGCTCCTACAATGAGCAGTTCTTC.

With respect to this clone: One end of the junction does not line up with germline, which may come from a read error. The same CDR3 can be traced to other DNA sequences in this sample. This chain connects TRBV30 to TRBJ1-6; D possibly corresponds to TRBD1 (5 bases). CDR3 length: 13 residues. The germline V gene encodes CDR1 GTSNPN and CDR2 SVGIG (reference sequence). CDR3 sequence (DNA): TGTGCCTGGTCCGGGGGGAATAATTCCCCCCTCCACTTT. Amino acids: CAWSGGNNSPLHF.

This sequence joins TRBV19 and TRBJ1-2; TRBD1 matches 8 bases. CDR3 size: 14 residues. The germline V gene has CDR1 LNHDA and CDR2 SQIVND (reference sequence). With 6 bases clipped from V and 3 bases from J, the junction kept 6 bases outside the gene matches. The chain's CDR3 is CASRSDRGYYGYTF. The CDR3 bases are TGTGCCAGTAGATCCGACAGGGGATACTATGGCTACACCTTC.

As regards this clone: At the DNA level, this CDR3 is encoded by other sequences in the same sample as well. The V and J genes are TRBV28 and TRBJ1-6; the D gene is possibly TRBD1 (5 bases). This CDR3 is 16 amino acids long. Per the germline V gene, CDR1 is MDHEN and CDR2 is SYDVKM. V was pared by 6 bases and J by 7 bases, with 19 bases between. The chain's CDR3 is CASSLLLSDTNSPLHF. The CDR3 nucleotides read TGTGCCAGCAGCCTTCTTTTGTCGGACACAAATTCACCCCTCCACTTT.

The sample holds one count of this clone. J is TRBJ1-4 and V is TRBV5-1; 7 bases match TRBD1. V trimming: 4 bases; J trimming: 2 bases; junction bases outside the gene matches: 2. The CDR3 extends over 14 amino acids. Looked up from germline, CDR1 is SGHRS and CDR2 is YFSETQ. The chain's CDR3 is CASSLGQTNEKLFF. The CDR3 nucleotides are TGCGCCAGCAGCCTGGGACAGACTAATGAAAAACTGTTTTTT.

The V call is TRBV14, the J call TRBJ1-2; possible D gene TRBD1, 6 bases. Between the trimmed V and J ends, which lost 1 base and 6 bases, there was a span of 15 bases. CDR1 is SGHDN and CDR2 is FVKESK in the germline V gene. This CDR3 is built from 15 residues. CDR3 region: CASSQAARGGDGYTF. CDR3 DNA: TGTGCCAGCAGCCAAGCCGCCCGCGGGGGCGATGGCTACACCTTC.

The chain uses TRBV7-7 and TRBJ2-1; TRBD2 aligns across 7 bases. This CDR3 contains 17 residues. After removal of 5 bases from V and 1 base from J, the junction contained 11 bases not matched to a gene. Germline V gene sequence: CDR1 SSHAT, CDR2 FNYEAQ (reference sequence). The CDR3 nucleotides read TGTGCCAGCAGCCATGGACTAGGCTCTTATTCCTACAATGAGCAGTTCTTC. This translates into CASSHGLGSYSYNEQFF.

This chain joins TRBV7-7 and TRBJ2-5; possible D gene TRBD1, 6 bases. Germline assignment: CDR1 SSHAT and CDR2 FNYEAQ (reference sequence). The CDR3 is 15 residues long. The germline V and J ends were trimmed by 1 base and 2 bases, with 11 bases remaining between them. DNA of the CDR3: TGTGCCAGCAGCTTAGATGGGACAAATCAAGAGACCCAGTACTTC. It codes for CASSLDGTNQETQYF.

This chain connects TRBV4-3 to TRBJ2-5, with 8 bases fitting TRBD1. The CDR3 consists of 15 residues. The V and J ends lost 6 bases and 2 bases, in that order; junction bases with no gene match: 8. Germline CDR1 reads LGHNA; CDR2 reads YSLEER. The CDR3 DNA follows: TGCGCCAGCAGTCATAACGGACAGGGACAAGAGACCCAGTACTTC. This codes for CASSHNGQGQETQYF.

The J gene is TRBJ1-5, the V gene TRBV18; weak D call: TRBD1 (6 bases). CDR3 length: 15 residues. V lost 3 bases and J lost 4, with 13 bases in between. The germline gives CDR1 KGHSH, CDR2 LQKENI. The CDR3 here is CASSPRDTGNQPQHF. CDR3 in DNA: TGTGCCAGCTCACCGAGGGACACCGGAAATCAGCCCCAGCATTTT.

The chain has TRBV28 and TRBJ2-7; 8 bases fit TRBD1. Trimming cost V 6 bases and J 1 base; bases outside gene matches: 5. Germline loops: CDR1 MDHEN, CDR2 SYDVKM. The CDR3 is 14 residues long. The CDR3 DNA follows: TGTGCCAGCAGGAGGACAGGGAGTTCCTACGAGCAGTACTTC. Translating it yields CASRRTGSSYEQYF.

The chain recombines TRBV7-2 with TRBJ2-7, with 9 bases matching TRBD2. The CDR3 spans 15 residues. The germline gives CDR1 SGHTA, CDR2 FQGNSA. Trimming cost V 1 base and J 0 bases; bases outside gene matches: 1. CDR3 region: CASSLGLAASYEQYF. CDR3 coding DNA: TGTGCCAGCAGCTTAGGACTAGCGGCCTCCTACGAGCAGTACTTC.

V usage is TRBV5-4 and J usage is TRBJ2-7; 7 bases match TRBD1. The germline CDR1 and CDR2 sequences are SGHNT and YYREEE (reference sequence). V lost 6 bases and J lost 7; bases outside the gene matches: 16. The CDR3 length is 15 residues. The CDR3 loop is CASKFDLDRAGEQYF. The CDR3 region has the DNA TGTGCCAGCAAATTTGACTTAGACAGGGCCGGAGAGCAGTACTTC.

The J gene is TRBJ2-4, the V gene TRBV7-9; D might be TRBD2 (5 bases). Germline CDR1 is SEHNR and CDR2 is FQNEAQ (reference sequence). V lost 1 base and J lost 6, with 10 bases in between. The CDR3 loop spans 14 amino acids. CDR3 nucleotides: TGTGCCAGCAGCTTAGGTGAGGGCTCAAACATTCAGTACTTC. Translation: CASSLGEGSNIQYF.

The chain carries TRBV7-2 and TRBJ1-6, with D perhaps TRBD1 (6 bases). This CDR3 has 15 residues. Germline CDR1 is SGHTA and CDR2 is FQGNSA. The ends were cut back, 5 bases at V and 9 bases at J, with 17 bases in the middle. The CDR3 coding sequence is TGTGCCAGCAGCCGGGGAGGGGGTCACGGTTCACCCCTCCACTTT. It specifies CASSRGGGHGSPLHF.

The rearrangement joins TRBV9 to TRBJ1-2; the D is unclear. The ends were cut back, 4 bases at V and 4 bases at J, with 8 bases in the middle. The germline V gene has CDR1 SGDLS and CDR2 YYNGEE. This CDR3 has 12 residues. CDR3 residues: CASSMGPYGYTF. The CDR3 DNA reads as TGTGCCAGCAGCATGGGCCCCTATGGCTACACCTTC.

The table lists this clone with a count of one. The rearrangement joins TRBV20-1 to TRBJ2-7; D perhaps matches TRBD1 (5 bases). Looked up from germline, CDR1 is DFQATT and CDR2 is SNEGSKA (reference sequence). The CDR3 has 11 amino acids. The CDR3 bases are TGCTCAGGGCTGCAAACCTACGAGCAGTACTTC. This encodes CSGLQTYEQYF.

V usage is TRBV7-9 and J usage is TRBJ2-5; 10 positions agree with TRBD2. Germline CDR1 SEHNR, CDR2 FQNEAQ (reference sequence). This CDR3 contains 15 residues. J gave up 4 bases and V 2 bases, and 4 bases lay outside the gene matches. The DNA of the CDR3 is TGTGCCAGCAGCTTACTAGCGGGAGATGGAGAGACCCAGTACTTC. Translating it yields CASSLLAGDGETQYF.

CDR3 sequence: CASSSLAGGSPNYEQYF. The CDR3 DNA reads TGCGCCAGCAGCTCACTAGCGGGAGGGTCACCGAACTACGAGCAGTACTTC. The rearrangement joins TRBV5-1 to TRBJ2-7; 13 bases line up with TRBD2. Germline V gene sequence: CDR1 SGHRS, CDR2 YFSETQ. The CDR3 has 17 amino acids. With 3 bases clipped from V and 3 bases from J, the junction kept 9 bases outside the gene matches.